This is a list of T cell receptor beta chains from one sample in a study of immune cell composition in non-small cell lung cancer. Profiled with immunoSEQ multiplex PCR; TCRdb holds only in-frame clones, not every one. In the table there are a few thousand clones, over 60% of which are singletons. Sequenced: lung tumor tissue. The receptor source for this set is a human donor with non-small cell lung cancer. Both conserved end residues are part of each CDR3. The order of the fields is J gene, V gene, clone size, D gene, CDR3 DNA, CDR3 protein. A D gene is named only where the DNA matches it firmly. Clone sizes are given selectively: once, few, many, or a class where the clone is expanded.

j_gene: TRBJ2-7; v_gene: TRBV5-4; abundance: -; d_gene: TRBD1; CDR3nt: TGTGCCAGCAGAATAGGGGGACAGGGGTCCCACGAGCAGTACTTC; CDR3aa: CASRIGGQGSHEQYF
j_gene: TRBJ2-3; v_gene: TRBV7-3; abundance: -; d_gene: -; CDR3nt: TGTGCCAGCAGCAACGGTGATACGCAGTATTTT; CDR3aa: CASSNGDTQYF
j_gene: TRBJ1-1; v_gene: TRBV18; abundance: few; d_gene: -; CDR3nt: TGTGCCAGCTCGACAACCCCCAGTGAAGCTTTCTTT; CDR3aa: CASSTTPSEAFF
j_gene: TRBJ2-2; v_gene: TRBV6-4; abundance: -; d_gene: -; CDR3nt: TGTGCCAGCAGTGAGCGACAGGCTGCCGGGGAGCTGTTTTTT; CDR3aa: CASSERQAAGELFF
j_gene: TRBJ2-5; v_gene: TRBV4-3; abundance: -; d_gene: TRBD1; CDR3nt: TGCGCCAGCAGCCGAACCGGACAGGGATCGTACCAAGAGACCCAGTACTTC; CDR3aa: CASSRTGQGSYQETQYF
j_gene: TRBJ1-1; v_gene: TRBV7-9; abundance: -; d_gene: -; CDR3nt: TGTGCCAGCAGCCGCCGTCGGGGGAAGGAGACTGAAGCTTTCTTT; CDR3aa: CASSRRRGKETEAFF
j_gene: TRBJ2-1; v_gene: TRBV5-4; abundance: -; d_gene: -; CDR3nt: TGTGCCAGCAGCTTGGATACGGGGGGCCGGAATGAGCAGTTCTTC; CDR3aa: CASSLDTGGRNEQFF
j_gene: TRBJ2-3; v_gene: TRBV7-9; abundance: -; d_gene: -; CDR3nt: TGTGCCAGCAGCCCCCATGACAGGCGCACAGATACGCAGTATTTT; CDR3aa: CASSPHDRRTDTQYF
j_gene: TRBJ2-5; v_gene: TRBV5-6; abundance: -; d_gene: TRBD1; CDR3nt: TGTGCCAGCAGCTCCGGACAGGGTGGAGAGACCCAGTACTTC; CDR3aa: CASSSGQGGETQYF
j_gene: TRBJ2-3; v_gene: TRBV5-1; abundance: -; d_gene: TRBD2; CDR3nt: TGCGCCAGCAGCTTAAACGGGGGGAGCACAGATACGCAGTATTTT; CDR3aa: CASSLNGGSTDTQYF
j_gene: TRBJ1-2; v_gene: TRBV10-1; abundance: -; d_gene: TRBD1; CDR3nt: TGCGCCAGCAGTGGGGACAGGCCCGCCGGCTACACCTTC; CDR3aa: CASSGDRPAGYTF
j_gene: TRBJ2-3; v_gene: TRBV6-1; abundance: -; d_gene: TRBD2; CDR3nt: TGTGCCAGCAGTGGGCGGGGAGCGGGGACAGATACGCAGTATTTT; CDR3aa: CASSGRGAGTDTQYF
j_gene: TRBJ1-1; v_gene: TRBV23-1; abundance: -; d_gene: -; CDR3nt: TGCGCCAGCAGTCAATCAGCACCGAACACTGAAGCTTTCTTT; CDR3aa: CASSQSAPNTEAFF
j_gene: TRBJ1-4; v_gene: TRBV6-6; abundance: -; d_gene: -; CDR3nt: TGTGCCAGCAGTTACCCCGATGAAAAACTGTTTTTT; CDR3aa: CASSYPDEKLFF
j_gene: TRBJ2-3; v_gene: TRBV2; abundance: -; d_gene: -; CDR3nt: TGTGCCAGCAGTGGGAAGACAGGACGCACAGATACGCAGTATTTT; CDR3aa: CASSGKTGRTDTQYF
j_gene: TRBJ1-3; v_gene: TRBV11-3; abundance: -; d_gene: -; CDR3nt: TGTGCCAGCAGTACAGGTGCTGGAAACACCATATATTTT; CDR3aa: CASSTGAGNTIYF
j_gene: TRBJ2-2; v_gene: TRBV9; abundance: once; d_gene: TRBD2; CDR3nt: TGTGCCAGCAGCGTAGGGTGGGGGGGAGATAACACCGGGGAGCTGTTTTTT; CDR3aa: CASSVGWGGDNTGELFF
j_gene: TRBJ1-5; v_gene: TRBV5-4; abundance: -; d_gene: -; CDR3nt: TGTGCCAGCAGCTTGGCAGGAGGTAGCAATCAGCCCCAGCATTTT; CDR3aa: CASSLAGGSNQPQHF
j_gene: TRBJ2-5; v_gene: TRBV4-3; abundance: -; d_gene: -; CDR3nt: TGCGCCAGCAGCCAAGATCTTATCCCCACCGGCGGCGAGACCCAGTACTTC; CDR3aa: CASSQDLIPTGGETQYF
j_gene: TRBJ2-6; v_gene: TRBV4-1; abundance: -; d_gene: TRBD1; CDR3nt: TGCGCCAGCAGCCAAGGAAGGCCCGGACAGGGGGCCTCTGGGGCCAACGTCCTGACTTTC; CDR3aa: CASSQGRPGQGASGANVLTF